This T cell receptor (beta chain) was captured by sequencing in a study of blood T cells in healthy people across ages. Study findings and constraints: Estimated diversity, derived from one million T cells, was regarded as an underestimate.

For this clonotype: What it binds is not known.

Primed by a sample-barcoded 5' primer and a J-beta primer mix, a second PCR proceeded for roughly 6 to 12 cycles. Carrying 12 random nucleotides, a template-switch adaptor labeled each individual cDNA molecule. From the 5' RACE reads, TCRdb called clonotypes with MiXCR, one entry per CDR3 protein. The sample holds fewer than 1,200,000 distinct CDR3 sequences, roughly 24% seen once. The V gene's germline CDR1 is SGDLS and CDR2 YYNGEE. CDR3 length: 14 residues. V was pared by 2 bases and J by 1 base, with 9 bases between. This same sample was also part of a study on T cells of mothers and their children. That report adds: Donation was provided by three healthy Caucasian mothers along with their six children. Related mother-child pairs shared marginally more repertoire than unrelated pairs, though not significantly.

Sample: blood. The sequence was obtained from a girl aged 2 to 9 in good health. The chain carries TRBV9 and TRBJ1-1; no clear D gene. The CDR3 region has the DNA TGTGCCAGCAGCGTCGGCAGAGCGAACACTGAAGCTTTCTTT. This sequence encodes CASSVGRANTEAFF.